This T cell receptor beta chain derives from a study of control samples from healthy donors and cancer patients. Generated by immunoSEQ multiplex PCR, the TCRdb table keeps only in-frame clones and is missing some. The profile covers 90,000 to 100,000 clones, with over 60% appearing a single time and roughly a tenth taken by the ten largest. This clone was counted once. The sample taken for sequencing was blood. The sequence was obtained from a woman aged 25 to 39 in good health.

As DNA, the CDR3 is TGTGCCAGTAGTACCCCGGACAGGGGTCCCTATGGCTACACCTTC. Translation: CASSTPDRGPYGYTF. The chain couples TRBV19 to TRBJ1-2; 9 bases fit TRBD1. In germline, CDR1 is LNHDA, CDR2 SQIVND (reference sequence). After removal of 4 bases from V and 4 bases from J, the junction contained 7 bases not matched to a gene. The CDR3 consists of 15 residues.